The 21 T cell receptor beta chains presented below share a single source sample, sequenced in a study of technical replicates of blood from four donors. The repertoire was sequenced with immunoSEQ multiplex PCR; TCRdb's copy has only in-frame clones and lacks some. The table has 65,000 to 90,000 clones, under 99% seen once. The sample taken for sequencing was T cells isolated from PBMCs. The receptors shown here come from a human donor in good health.

This sequence joins TRBV25-1 and TRBJ1-2, with TRBD1 as a possible D gene (6 bases). Germline V gene lookup returns CDR1 MGHDK and CDR2 SYGVNS. V was pared by 8 bases and J by 5 bases, with 12 bases between. This CDR3 contains 12 residues. The CDR3 nucleotides read TGTGCCAGCTATGGGACACCGTATGGCTACACCTTC. Protein: CASYGTPYGYTF.

The chain links TRBV14 to TRBJ1-2; D ambiguous. V was cut by 2 bases and J by 0 bases, with 10 bases left in between. Looked up from germline, CDR1 is SGHDN and CDR2 is FVKESK. The CDR3 has 15 residues. CDR3 amino acids: CASSQYSQPNYGYTF. DNA of the CDR3: TGTGCCAGCAGCCAATACAGTCAGCCTAACTATGGCTACACCTTC.

This chain uses TRBV5-1 with TRBJ2-2, with 10 bases matching TRBD2. V shed 5 bases, J shed 5 bases, and the junction held 6 bases outside the gene matches. CDR3 length equals 15 residues. Germline CDR1 SGHRS, CDR2 YFSETQ. The CDR3 DNA is TGCGCCAGCAGAGGACTAGCGGAAATAACCGGGGAGCTGTTTTTT. As protein: CASRGLAEITGELFF.

The J gene is TRBJ1-1, the V gene TRBV2; D call uncertain. V lost 3 bases and J lost 0, with 11 bases in between. Germline V gives CDR1 SNHLY, CDR2 FYNNEI. The CDR3 runs to 15 residues. CDR3 coding DNA: TGTGCCAGCAGTGATCCCGCCAGGATGAACACTGAAGCTTTCTTT. Its translation: CASSDPARMNTEAFF.

The chain employs TRBV5-1 and TRBJ1-1; 10 bases fit TRBD1. The trim removed 3 bases at V and 3 bases at J, leaving 5 bases unmatched. The CDR3 contains 15 residues. Per the germline V gene, CDR1 is SGHRS and CDR2 is YFSETQ. The CDR3 here is CASSSPGQGYTEAFF. CDR3 bases: TGCGCCAGCAGCTCTCCGGGACAGGGGTACACTGAAGCTTTCTTT. Looking up the rest from reference TRBV5-1 and TRBJ1-1 gives the full variable domain: KAGVTQTPRYLIKTRGQQVTLSCSPISGHRSVSWYQQTPGQGLQFLFEYFSETQRNKGNFPGRFSGRQFSNSRSEMNVSTLELGDSALYLCASSSPGQGYTEAFFGQGTRLTVV.

The chain carries TRBV7-3 and TRBJ2-1; 11 nucleotides line up with TRBD2. This CDR3 has 15 amino acids. The germline V gene encodes CDR1 SGHTA and CDR2 FQGTGA. Unmatched junction bases numbered 0, after V lost 0 bases and J lost 5 bases. CDR3 nucleotides: TGTGCCAGCAGCTTAACACTAGCGGGAGACAATGAGCAGTTCTTC. This gives the protein CASSLTLAGDNEQFF.

CDR3 region: CAISGTSGGQDTQYF. In DNA form, the CDR3 reads TGTGCCATCAGTGGGACTAGCGGGGGGCAAGATACGCAGTATTTT. This sequence joins TRBV10-3 and TRBJ2-3; the match to TRBD2 covers 14 bases. CDR3 length: 15 residues. After removal of 4 bases from V and 5 bases from J, the junction contained 2 bases not matched to a gene. Germline assignment: CDR1 ENHRY and CDR2 SYGVKD.

This rearrangement joins TRBV5-1 to TRBJ2-3, with D tentatively TRBD2 (6 bases). CDR3 length: 19 residues. Germline V gene lookup returns CDR1 SGHRS and CDR2 YFSETQ. V was trimmed by 4 bases and J by 3 bases, leaving 27 bases between them. This CDR3 reads CASSVLYPVYGSVTDTQYF. The CDR3 DNA reads as TGCGCCAGCAGCGTATTATACCCAGTATACGGGAGCGTAACAGATACGCAGTATTTT.

The chain is built from TRBV6-6 and TRBJ2-3; D is unclear. Germline CDR1 reads MNHNY; CDR2 reads SVGAGI (reference sequence). The CDR3 totals 15 residues. Deletions cut 0 bases from V and 6 bases from J, with 13 bases between. CDR3 residues: CASSYSRSTMDTQYF. The CDR3 nucleotides read TGTGCCAGCAGTTACTCCCGCTCTACGATGGATACGCAGTATTTT.

The gene calls are TRBV5-4 and TRBJ2-7, with 12 nucleotides matching TRBD2. In germline, CDR1 is SGHNT, CDR2 YYREEE (reference sequence). V shed 1 base, J shed 4 bases, and the junction held 0 bases outside the gene matches. This CDR3 region has 14 residues. For the CDR3, the DNA is TGTGCCAGCAGCTTGACTAGCGGGAGGTACGAGCAGTACTTC. This gives the protein CASSLTSGRYEQYF.

The chain combines TRBV13 with TRBJ2-7; unclear D gene. Germline CDR1 is PRHDT and CDR2 is FYEKMQ (reference sequence). The V end lost 6 bases, the J end lost 3 bases, and 12 bases lay between the germline ends. The CDR3 totals 13 residues. CDR3 residues: CASSFENHYEQYF. The CDR3 coding sequence is TGTGCCAGCAGTTTCGAGAATCACTACGAGCAGTACTTC.

This clone was observed once. V gene TRBV4-1 combines with J gene TRBJ2-7; 7 bases map to TRBD2. The junction had 13 bases not matched to a gene; V was cut back by 3 bases and J by 5 bases. The CDR3 totals 16 residues. Germline CDR1 is MGHRA and CDR2 is YSYEKL. The CDR3 spells CASSHIGGRGPDEQYF. DNA for the CDR3: TGCGCCAGCAGCCACATAGGAGGGAGGGGTCCCGACGAGCAGTACTTC.

The rearrangement uses TRBV9 and TRBJ2-1; D gene unclear. Germline loops: CDR1 SGDLS, CDR2 YYNGEE. CDR3 length: 15 amino acids. Trimming pared 5 bases from V and 7 bases from J, leaving 19 bases between. Here the CDR3 DNA reads TGTGCCAGCAGTAATTCCCGGGTCGGTAGTAATGAGCAGTTCTTC. Translation: CASSNSRVGSNEQFF. The entire variable domain, with the rest obtained from reference TRBV9 and TRBJ2-1, is as follows: DSGVTQTPKHLITATGQRVTLRCSPRSGDLSVYWYQQSLDQGLQFLIQYYNGEERAKGNILERFSAQQFPDLHSELNLSSLELGDSALYFCASSNSRVGSNEQFFGPGTRLTVL.

The J gene is TRBJ2-7, the V gene TRBV30; a possible D gene is TRBD1 (5 bases). This CDR3 spans 16 amino acids. Trimming took off 1 base at V and 2 bases at J, with 18 bases between the two ends. Germline CDR1 is GTSNPN and CDR2 is SVGIG (reference sequence). This chain's CDR3 is CAWSGVEQDSPYEQYF. The CDR3 nucleotides are TGTGCCTGGAGTGGCGTGGAACAGGATTCTCCCTACGAGCAGTACTTC.

The CDR3 coding sequence is TGTGCCAGCAGCCCCGGCGCACTAGCGGGAGTGGCAGATACGCAGTATTTT. It specifies CASSPGALAGVADTQYF. The gene calls are TRBV9 and TRBJ2-3; TRBD2 aligns across 11 bases. After removal of 4 bases from V and 4 bases from J, the junction contained 11 bases not matched to a gene. Germline V gene sequence: CDR1 SGDLS, CDR2 YYNGEE. CDR3 length: 17 residues.

Comments on this clone: The junction departs from the called germline gene at one end, perhaps through a read error. The chain carries TRBV13 and TRBJ1-1, with D tentatively TRBD1 (5 bases). In germline, CDR1 is PRHDT, CDR2 FYEKMQ (reference sequence). This CDR3 is built from 17 residues. The CDR3 DNA reads TGTGCCAGCAGCTTATTTAAATTCCGGGACTTGAAAACTGAAGCTTTCTTT. Protein: CASSLFKFRDLKTEAFF.

This chain links TRBV7-9 with TRBJ1-3, with D tentatively TRBD1 (6 bases). The V gene's germline CDR1 is SEHNR and CDR2 FQNEAQ (reference sequence). CDR3 size: 14 residues. Between the trimmed V and J ends, which lost 9 bases and 0 bases, there was a span of 12 bases. This CDR3 reads CASQQGSSGNTIYF. CDR3 coding DNA: TGTGCCAGTCAACAGGGAAGCTCTGGAAACACCATATATTTT.

The V call is TRBV27, the J call TRBJ1-5; D not certain. The germline V and J ends were trimmed by 4 bases and 6 bases, with 10 bases remaining between them. Germline CDR1 is MNHEY and CDR2 is SMNVEV (reference sequence). This CDR3 is built from 13 residues. CDR3 loop: CASSYKQSQPQHF. The DNA for the CDR3 is TGTGCCAGCAGTTATAAGCAAAGTCAGCCCCAGCATTTT.

The gene calls are TRBV7-2 and TRBJ2-3, with 9 bases lining up with TRBD2. V dropped 2 bases and J dropped 3; count of bases not matched to a gene: 0. This CDR3 is built from 14 residues. Germline V lookup: CDR1 SGHTA, CDR2 FQGNSA. For the CDR3, the DNA is TGTGCCAGCAGCTTAAGCGGGAGGACAGATACGCAGTATTTT. As protein: CASSLSGRTDTQYF.

The genes are TRBV7-6 and TRBJ2-2, with TRBD2 identical over 9 bases. The CDR3 runs 17 residues. V was clipped by 1 base and J by 0 bases; unmatched bases: 3. CDR1 SGHVS and CDR2 FNYEAQ come from the germline V gene. The DNA of the CDR3 is TGTGCCAGCAGCTTAGGGCTAGCGGGAACGAACACCGGGGAGCTGTTTTTT. It yields the protein CASSLGLAGTNTGELFF.

The chain is built from TRBV28 and TRBJ1-5, with a tentative D call TRBD1 (6 bases). V was pared by 6 bases and J by 6 bases, with 18 bases between. CDR3 size: 15 residues. Germline loops: CDR1 MDHEN, CDR2 SYDVKM. CDR3 sequence: CASSYRYRVGQPQHF. The CDR3, as DNA: TGTGCCAGCAGCTACAGATACAGGGTAGGTCAGCCCCAGCATTTT.